The subject of this entry is one T cell receptor beta chain. V lost 3 bases and J lost 3, with 3 bases in between. Germline V gives CDR1 MNHNS, CDR2 SASEGT. The CDR3 totals 11 residues. This entry comes from a study of blood T cell repertoires in COVID-19. Study information: Sources were T cells, B-cell-depleted T cells, or PBMCs; the material itself was cDNA or gDNA.

Clones were read by immunoSEQ multiplex PCR, and TCRdb kept only the in-frame ones, dropping some. This table has approximately 28,000 clones, about nine tenths appearing once. Sample: peripheral blood. The chain joins TRBV6-1 to TRBJ2-7; D is uncertain. The sequence derives from a man aged 55 to 70 with active COVID-19. The CDR3 coding sequence is TGTGCCAGCAGTGATCGCTACGAGCAGTACTTC. It is translated as CASSDRYEQYF.